This T cell receptor (beta chain) was sequenced in a study of post-analysis software for immune sequencing data. General observations from the study: Controls showed significantly higher normalized Chao1 diversity than did multiple sclerosis patients. About 5 TRBV segments (TRBV5-6, TRBV5-1 and TRBV20-1 among them) occurred more frequently in patients than in controls.

CDR3 size: 18 residues. V lost 6 bases, J lost 4 bases, and 28 bases lay in between. CDR1 is DFQATT and CDR2 is SNEGSKA in the germline V gene (reference sequence). Presence of unique molecular identifiers characterized the TCR beta cDNA libraries. TCRdb used MiXCR to reprocess the PCR reads, holding one entry per CDR3 protein. The repertoire holds approximately 730,000 distinct CDR3 sequences, with roughly 30% as singletons. Notes on this clonotype: The target antigen is unknown.

The sequence was obtained from a girl aged 10-17 years with multiple sclerosis. Material: blood. The chain combines TRBV20-1 with TRBJ2-4; no definite D call. This CDR3 is CSATADGLGFLQKNIQYF. The CDR3 region has the DNA TGCAGTGCCACGGCGGACGGGTTGGGCTTTCTTCAGAAAAACATTCAGTACTTC.